Below are 2 T cell receptor beta chains sequenced from a single sample in a study of T cell responses to AZD1222 COVID-19 vaccine. The repertoire was sequenced with immunoSEQ multiplex PCR; TCRdb's copy has only in-frame clones and lacks some. The data contain 150,000 or so clones, 91% of them seen just once; the ten biggest clones take up 1.5% to 2%. Sequenced material: peripheral blood, taken on day 0 of AZD1222 vaccination. The receptors shown here come from an adult in good health.

The gene calls are TRBV5-1 and TRBJ2-7; tentatively, D is TRBD1 (6 bases). The CDR3 has 15 amino acids. Per the germline V gene, CDR1 is SGHRS and CDR2 is YFSETQ. Trimming shortened V by 4 bases and J by 4 bases, and 18 bases separated the two germline ends. The CDR3 spells CASSASGTIPYEQYF. Here the CDR3 DNA reads TGCGCCAGCAGCGCCTCCGGGACAATTCCTTACGAGCAGTACTTC. Based on the CDR3 plus reference TRBV5-1 and TRBJ2-7, the full variable domain is KAGVTQTPRYLIKTRGQQVTLSCSPISGHRSVSWYQQTPGQGLQFLFEYFSETQRNKGNFPGRFSGRQFSNSRSEMNVSTLELGDSALYLCASSASGTIPYEQYFGPGTRLTVT.

The CDR3 here is CASSVTGMRDTIYF. CDR3 in DNA: TGCGCCAGCAGCGTCACAGGGATGAGGGACACCATATATTTT. J is TRBJ1-3 and V is TRBV5-1; D might be TRBD1 (6 bases). CDR1 is SGHRS and CDR2 is YFSETQ in the germline V gene. This CDR3 spans 14 amino acids. V lost 4 bases to trimming and J lost 8 bases, with 16 bases between them. Full variable domain (rest looked up from reference TRBV5-1 and TRBJ1-3): KAGVTQTPRYLIKTRGQQVTLSCSPISGHRSVSWYQQTPGQGLQFLFEYFSETQRNKGNFPGRFSGRQFSNSRSEMNVSTLELGDSALYLCASSVTGMRDTIYFGEGSWLTVV.